Below, 11 T cell receptor beta chains from the same sample are listed, as sequenced in a study of cytotoxic CD8 clonotypes in ibrutinib-treated CLL. This table comes from immunoSEQ multiplex PCR, and its TCRdb copy is limited to in-frame clones, with some not included. The data show about 200,000 clones, 75% to 85% seen once. Sequenced material: PBMCs, taken after 12 months of ibrutinib treatment. Receptor source: a human donor with chronic lymphocytic leukemia.

V gene TRBV15 combines with J gene TRBJ1-1, with D perhaps matching TRBD1 (6 bases). Looked up from germline, CDR1 is LNHNV and CDR2 is YYDKDF (reference sequence). The CDR3 totals 17 residues. Trimming removed 1 base from V and 1 base from J, with 16 bases in between. CDR3 nucleotide sequence: TGTGCCACCAGCAGAGCGGTATCGGGGGGCCAGAACACTGAAGCTTTCTTT. This sequence encodes CATSRAVSGGQNTEAFF. Filled out from reference TRBV15 and TRBJ1-1, the complete variable domain reads DAMVIQNPRYQVTQFGKPVTLSCSQTLNHNVMYWYQQKSSQAPKLLFHYYDKDFNNEADTPDNFQSRRPNTSFCFLDIRSPGLGDTAMYLCATSRAVSGGQNTEAFFGQGTRLTVV.

The chain is built from TRBV9 and TRBJ2-5, with unresolved D. This CDR3 comprises 14 residues. CDR1 SGDLS and CDR2 YYNGEE come from the germline V gene. The ends were cut back, 3 bases at V and 5 bases at J, with 14 bases in the middle. CDR3 sequence reads: CASSEDGLGETQYF. For the CDR3, the DNA is TGTGCCAGCAGCGAGGACGGGCTTGGGGAGACCCAGTACTTC.

The chain links TRBV5-6 to TRBJ1-3; D is unresolved. The CDR3 has 13 residues. Trimming cost V 0 bases and J 4 bases, with 5 bases left between them. Germline CDR1 reads SGHDT; CDR2 reads YYEEEE. CDR3 sequence (DNA): TGTGCCAGCAGCTTGGAGTCGGGAAACACCATATATTTT. Its translation: CASSLESGNTIYF.

V is TRBV18 and J is TRBJ1-5, with D perhaps matching TRBD1 (5 bases). V shed 3 bases and J shed 3 bases, with 12 bases lying between them. The germline V gene encodes CDR1 KGHSH and CDR2 LQKENI. The CDR3 has 15 amino acids. The CDR3 DNA is TGTGCCAGCTCACCGCAGGGCAATGTCAATCAGCCCCAGCATTTT. Its translation: CASSPQGNVNQPQHF.

CDR3 sequence: CASRGPSGYTEAFF. As DNA, the CDR3 is TGTGCCAGCAGGGGCCCTTCGGGGTACACTGAAGCTTTCTTT. V gene TRBV2 combines with J gene TRBJ1-1, with D uncertain. The CDR3 covers 14 residues. Germline V gene sequence: CDR1 SNHLY, CDR2 FYNNEI. Trimming cost V 6 bases and J 3 bases, with 14 bases left between them.

The V and J genes are TRBV19 and TRBJ1-1; tentatively, D is TRBD1 (6 bases). Trimming took 4 bases from V and 2 from J, leaving 20 bases between them. Per the germline V gene, CDR1 is LNHDA and CDR2 is SQIVND (reference sequence). The CDR3 loop spans 17 amino acids. The CDR3 loop reads CASSTIGTAGVNTEAFF. Here the CDR3 DNA reads TGTGCCAGTAGTACTATTGGGACGGCAGGGGTAAACACTGAAGCTTTCTTT.

J is TRBJ1-2 and V is TRBV5-1; D call uncertain. Germline V CDR1 and CDR2: SGHRS, YFSETQ. V was cut by 0 bases and J by 1 base, with 7 bases left in between. This CDR3 is built from 14 residues. Here the CDR3 DNA reads TGCGCCAGCAGCTTGGAACGAAATAACTATGGCTACACCTTC. This codes for CASSLERNNYGYTF.

The chain joins TRBV10-3 to TRBJ2-7, with D possibly being TRBD2 (5 bases). The V gene's germline CDR1 is ENHRY and CDR2 SYGVKD. The length of the CDR3 is 14 residues. Trimming cost V 6 bases and J 0 bases, with 12 bases left between them. CDR3 loop: CAISPGETSYEQYF. DNA of the CDR3: TGTGCCATCAGCCCCGGGGAGACCTCCTACGAGCAGTACTTC.

V and J are TRBV6-1 and TRBJ2-5, with D maybe TRBD1 (5 bases). Germline V gene sequence: CDR1 MNHNS, CDR2 SASEGT. The V and J ends lost 3 bases and 5 bases respectively, with 13 bases between them. There are 14 residues in the CDR3. CDR3 amino acids: CASSEQGGRETQYF. The DNA of the CDR3 is TGTGCCAGCAGTGAGCAGGGTGGACGGGAGACCCAGTACTTC.

This clone has just a few counts. The V and J genes are TRBV5-6 and TRBJ2-2, with D hard to call. The CDR3 is 16 residues long. Per the germline V gene, CDR1 is SGHDT and CDR2 is YYEEEE. V lost 5 bases and J lost 2, with 16 bases in between. DNA of the CDR3: TGTGCCAGCAGTTGGTATGGGCAGGATAACACCGGGGAGCTGTTTTTT. This sequence encodes CASSWYGQDNTGELFF.

The chain carries TRBV18 and TRBJ1-6; D may be TRBD1 (5 bases). The V gene's germline CDR1 is KGHSH and CDR2 LQKENI. The CDR3 is 15 residues long. Trimming cost V 3 bases and J 10 bases, with 16 bases left between them. The CDR3 nucleotides read TGTGCCAGCTCACCCTTCGGGCAGGGAGGATCACCCCTCCACTTT. Its protein product is CASSPFGQGGSPLHF.